Listed below are T cell receptor beta chains from one sample, sequenced in a study of radiotherapy plus CTLA-4 blockade in lung cancer. Assay used: immunoSEQ multiplex PCR; TCRdb lists only in-frame clones, some missing. Of nearly 15,000 clones detected, 72% appear once; the ten largest clones hold about 48%. Material: peripheral blood, obtained from a patient treated with radiotherapy plus ipilimumab. The receptors here all came from a human donor with non-small cell lung cancer whose response to radiotherapy plus ipilimumab could not be evaluated. CDR3s include the opening cysteine and the closing phenylalanine or tryptophan.

v_call: TRBV21-1
cdr3_length: 15
j_call: TRBJ2-5
cdr3_aa: CASSNQTVHQETQYF

v_call: TRBV6-1
cdr3_length: 15
j_call: TRBJ2-3
cdr3_aa: CASSVSGLEADTQYF

v_call: TRBV25-1
cdr3_length: 14
j_call: TRBJ2-2
cdr3_aa: CASSEDRDTGELFF

v_call: TRBV11-2
cdr3_length: 15
j_call: TRBJ2-5
cdr3_aa: CASTFGGGASETQYF

v_call: TRBV2
cdr3_length: 13
j_call: TRBJ2-7
cdr3_aa: CASRQGASYEQYF

v_call: TRBV7-2
cdr3_length: 14
j_call: TRBJ1-5
cdr3_aa: CASSPRDSNQPQHF

v_call: TRBV27
cdr3_length: 15
j_call: TRBJ1-6
cdr3_aa: CASSFSGVYNSPLHF

v_call: TRBV9
cdr3_length: 16
j_call: TRBJ1-3
cdr3_aa: CASSVLDISSGNTIYF

v_call: TRBV18
cdr3_length: 18
j_call: TRBJ1-1
cdr3_aa: CASSPRLGGSGENTEAFF

v_call: TRBV19
cdr3_length: 14
j_call: TRBJ1-2
cdr3_aa: CASSVSGGADGYTF

v_call: TRBV25-1
cdr3_length: 12
j_call: TRBJ1-1
cdr3_aa: CACGGENTEAFF

v_call: TRBV5-1
cdr3_length: 14
j_call: TRBJ2-2
cdr3_aa: CASSRDRNTGELFF

v_call: TRBV30
cdr3_length: 16
j_call: TRBJ2-7
cdr3_aa: CAWSGTVVGSSYEQYF

v_call: TRBV7-9
cdr3_length: 14
j_call: TRBJ2-1
cdr3_aa: CASSRIPGDNEQFF

v_call: TRBV6-6
cdr3_length: 14
j_call: TRBJ1-1
cdr3_aa: CASSYSGSSTEAFF

v_call: TRBV5-6
cdr3_length: 15
j_call: TRBJ1-6
cdr3_aa: CASSSSSSYNSPLHF

v_call: TRBV6-1
cdr3_length: 13
j_call: TRBJ2-7
cdr3_aa: CASNHRGPYEQYF

v_call: TRBV30
cdr3_length: 14
j_call: TRBJ2-3
cdr3_aa: CAWSGGGSADTQYF

v_call: TRBV4-2
cdr3_length: 15
j_call: TRBJ2-5
cdr3_aa: CASSQVQGNQETQYF

v_call: TRBV10-2
cdr3_length: 15
j_call: TRBJ1-6
cdr3_aa: CASSEGQLRGSPLHF

v_call: TRBV30
cdr3_length: 15
j_call: TRBJ1-1
cdr3_aa: CAWSGQGGMNTEAFF

v_call: TRBV7-3
cdr3_length: 15
j_call: TRBJ2-3
cdr3_aa: CASSAYSSSTDTQYF

v_call: TRBV5-1
cdr3_length: 13
j_call: TRBJ2-1
cdr3_aa: CASSSVRDNEQFF

v_call: TRBV5-4
cdr3_length: 14
j_call: TRBJ2-3
cdr3_aa: CASSELAGGRTQYF

v_call: TRBV28
cdr3_length: 15
j_call: TRBJ1-2
cdr3_aa: CASSPRQGLGYGYTF

v_call: TRBV29-1
cdr3_length: 13
j_call: TRBJ1-2
cdr3_aa: CSVVSGWGRGYTF

v_call: TRBV21-1
cdr3_length: 17
j_call: TRBJ2-1
cdr3_aa: CASRRTIAHHSDNEQFF

v_call: TRBV27
cdr3_length: 14
j_call: TRBJ1-1
cdr3_aa: CASAWRLGYTEAFF

v_call: TRBV10-3
cdr3_length: 13
j_call: TRBJ1-5
cdr3_aa: CAISDTGSQPQHF

v_call: TRBV4-3
cdr3_length: 14
j_call: TRBJ2-3
cdr3_aa: CASSQLGVTDTQYF

v_call: TRBV4-3
cdr3_length: 16
j_call: TRBJ2-3
cdr3_aa: CASSQDPVGLTDTQYF

v_call: TRBV14
cdr3_length: 19
j_call: TRBJ2-2
cdr3_aa: CASSQGQGALFANTGELFF

v_call: TRBV28
cdr3_length: 13
j_call: TRBJ1-2
cdr3_aa: CASSLGQTNGYTF

v_call: TRBV4-1
cdr3_length: 14
j_call: TRBJ1-2
cdr3_aa: CASSYPGSTQGYTF

v_call: TRBV6-5
cdr3_length: 13
j_call: TRBJ1-4
cdr3_aa: CATARGHNEKLFF

v_call: TRBV6-5
cdr3_length: 15
j_call: TRBJ1-4
cdr3_aa: CASSYSPTGDEKLFF

v_call: TRBV2
cdr3_length: 12
j_call: TRBJ1-1
cdr3_aa: CASDRANTEAFF

v_call: TRBV2
cdr3_length: 14
j_call: TRBJ1-2
cdr3_aa: CASISGTGGGGYTF

v_call: TRBV5-5
cdr3_length: 17
j_call: TRBJ1-2
cdr3_aa: CATFKGGANWNNYGYTF